This T cell receptor beta chain originates from a study of technical replicates of blood from a few donors. Generated by immunoSEQ multiplex PCR, the TCRdb table keeps only in-frame clones and is missing some. The sample records under 85,000 clones, approximately 96% being singletons. The CDR3 runs 14 residues. Germline V gene lookup returns CDR1 MGHRA and CDR2 YSYEKL. Details on this clone: A read error may produce the germline difference seen at one junction end.

The chain is built from TRBV4-1 and TRBJ2-1; 8 bases are a match to TRBD1. The source of this sequence is a human donor in good health. The sample consisted of T cells isolated from PBMCs. Written as DNA, the CDR3 is TGCGCCAGCAGCCAAGAAGCCCCAGGGGGCACCGCACTCTTC. Amino acid sequence: CASSQEAPGGTALF.